This section outlines one T cell receptor beta chain sequence together with its context. Its target antigen remains unknown. No qualities accompany the bases; no much larger clone lies one base away. The data were obtained in a study of blood T cell repertoires in COVID-19 (dated by TCRdb to the early 2020s). Regarding the study in general: Collaborator samples came from the United States, Italy and Spain and covered acute and convalescent phases of COVID-19. The material from the prospective study consisted of cDNA or gDNA derived from T cells, B-cell-depleted T cells, or PBMCs. Subjects who had been exposed to COVID-19, were actively infected with it, or had recovered from it provided the deeply sampled blood TCRbeta repertoires that made up the dataset. The repertoires were released in a freely available public database meant as a resource for research on the immune response to SARS-CoV-2. Samples were obtained from the ongoing ImmuneRACE study (first 160 participants) and from about 1,300 subjects provided by 6 global collaborators. Nearly every sample came with metadata listing a de-identified subject ID, COVID-19 status, age in years and sex. Where HLA class I and class II types were available, the types were taken from metadata supplied by the sample provider, not from assay-based typing. The investigation overall reported the following: Clinical and demographic metadata were provided uncurated, with the amount varying by source and participant.

TCRbeta CDR3 regions were amplified from genomic DNA using the immunoSEQ Assay, a bias-controlled multiplex PCR. As for how the authors treated the data: Nucleated cell counts per sample were estimated from amplification of reference gene primers within the assay. To quantify the absolute abundance of each unique TCRbeta CDR3 rearrangement, sequence reads were collapsed and filtered. For each sample, productive Simpson clonality was calculated as the square root of Simpson's diversity index over productive rearrangements. The clones in this table, taken by TCRdb from immuneACCESS, are in-frame only. Not every clone is retained; where verified, under half of the shortfall comes from an unresolved V gene, and the cause of the rest is unknown. V, J and clone size are those of that table, while D and trimming were read from the DNA. This sample lists roughly 250,000 clones; approximately 90% were detected once. The ten largest make up approximately 0.84% of the sample.

There are 12 amino acids in the CDR3, from cysteine to phenylalanine inclusive. CDR3 DNA only is kept here, 36 bases in frame from base 1. The germline V gene supplies CDR1 SGHRS and CDR2 YFSETQ. V loses 4 bases, J loses 5 bases, and the germline ends lie 9 bases apart. Whole blood was collected in K2EDTA tubes by collaborating institutions according to the institutions' own protocols. For TCRbeta analysis, collaborator samples were shipped as frozen whole blood, as isolated PBMCs, or as DNA extracted from either sample type. In this chain, TRBV5-1 is recombined with TRBJ1-2, with no reliable assignment of the D segment. This clonotype originated in a young man with acute or convalescent COVID-19. The sequenced sample was peripheral blood. The CDR3 corresponds to CASSPGLYGYTF. In nucleotides, the sequence is TGCGCCAGCAGCCCGGGTCTATATGGCTACACCTTC.